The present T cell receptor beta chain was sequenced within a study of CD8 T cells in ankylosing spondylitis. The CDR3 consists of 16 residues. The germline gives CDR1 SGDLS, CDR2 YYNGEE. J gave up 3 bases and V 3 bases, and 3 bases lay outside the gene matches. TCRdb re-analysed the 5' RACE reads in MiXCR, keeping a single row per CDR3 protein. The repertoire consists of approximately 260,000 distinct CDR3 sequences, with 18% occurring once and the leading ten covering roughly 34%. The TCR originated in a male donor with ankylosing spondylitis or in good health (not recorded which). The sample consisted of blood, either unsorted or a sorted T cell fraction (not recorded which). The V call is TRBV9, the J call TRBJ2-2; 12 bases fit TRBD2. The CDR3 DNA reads TGTGCCAGCAGCGCAAGACTAGCGGGAGACACCGGGGAGCTGTTTTTT. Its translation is CASSARLAGDTGELFF.